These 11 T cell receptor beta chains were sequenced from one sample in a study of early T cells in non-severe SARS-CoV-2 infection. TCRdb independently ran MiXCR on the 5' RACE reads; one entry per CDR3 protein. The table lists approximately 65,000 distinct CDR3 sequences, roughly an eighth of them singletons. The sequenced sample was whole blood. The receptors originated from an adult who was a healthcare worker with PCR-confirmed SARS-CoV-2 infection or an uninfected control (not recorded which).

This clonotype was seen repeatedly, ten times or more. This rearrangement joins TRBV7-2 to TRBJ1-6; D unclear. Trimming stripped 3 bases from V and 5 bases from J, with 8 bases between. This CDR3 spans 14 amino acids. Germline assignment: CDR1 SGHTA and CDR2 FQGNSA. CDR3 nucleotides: TGTGCCAGCAGCTTCTGGACGGATAATTCACCCCTCCACTTT. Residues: CASSFWTDNSPLHF.

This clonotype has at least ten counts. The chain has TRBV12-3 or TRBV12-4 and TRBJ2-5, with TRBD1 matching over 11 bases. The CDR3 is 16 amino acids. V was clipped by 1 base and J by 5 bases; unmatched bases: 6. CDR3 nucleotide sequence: TGTGCCAGCAGTTTAGGGACAGGGGGCTCTCGTGAGACCCAGTACTTC. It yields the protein CASSLGTGGSRETQYF.

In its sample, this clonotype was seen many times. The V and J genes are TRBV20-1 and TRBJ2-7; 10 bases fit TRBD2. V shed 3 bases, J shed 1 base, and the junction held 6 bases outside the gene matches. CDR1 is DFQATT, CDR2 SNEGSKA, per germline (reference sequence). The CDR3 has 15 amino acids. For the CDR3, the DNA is TGCAGTGCTAGTGCGGGGACTAGCGCTTCCTACGAGCAGTACTTC. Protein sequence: CSASAGTSASYEQYF.

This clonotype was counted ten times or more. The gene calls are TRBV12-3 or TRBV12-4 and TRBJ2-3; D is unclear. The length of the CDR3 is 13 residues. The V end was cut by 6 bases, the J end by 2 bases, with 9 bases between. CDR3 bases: TGTGCCAGCAGGCCCTACCTCACAGATACGCAGTATTTT. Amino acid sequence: CASRPYLTDTQYF.

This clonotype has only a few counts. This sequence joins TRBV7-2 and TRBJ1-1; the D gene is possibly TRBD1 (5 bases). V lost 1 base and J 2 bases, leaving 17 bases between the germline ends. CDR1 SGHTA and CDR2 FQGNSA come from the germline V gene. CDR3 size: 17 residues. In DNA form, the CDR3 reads TGTGCCAGCAGCTTAGAACAGCTGAGGGGCTATAACACTGAAGCTTTCTTT. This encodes CASSLEQLRGYNTEAFF.

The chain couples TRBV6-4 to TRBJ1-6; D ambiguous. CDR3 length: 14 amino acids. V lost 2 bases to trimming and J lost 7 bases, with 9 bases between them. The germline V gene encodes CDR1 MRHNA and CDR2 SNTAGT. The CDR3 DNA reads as TGTGCCAGCAGTGACGCGGCAGCCAATTCACCCCTCCACTTT. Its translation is CASSDAAANSPLHF.

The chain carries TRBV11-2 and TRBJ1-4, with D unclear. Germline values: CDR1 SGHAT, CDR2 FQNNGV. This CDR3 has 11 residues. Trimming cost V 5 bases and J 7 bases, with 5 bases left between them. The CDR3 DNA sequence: TGTGCCAGCAGCCCCCGTGAAAAACTGTTTTTT. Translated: CASSPREKLFF.

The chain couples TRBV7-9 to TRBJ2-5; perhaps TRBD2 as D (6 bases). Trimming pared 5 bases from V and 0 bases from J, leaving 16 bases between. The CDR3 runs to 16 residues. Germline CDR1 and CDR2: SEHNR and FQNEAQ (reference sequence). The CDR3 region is CASSESPGGYQETQYF. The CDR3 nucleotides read TGTGCCAGCAGCGAGAGCCCCGGAGGGTACCAAGAGACCCAGTACTTC.

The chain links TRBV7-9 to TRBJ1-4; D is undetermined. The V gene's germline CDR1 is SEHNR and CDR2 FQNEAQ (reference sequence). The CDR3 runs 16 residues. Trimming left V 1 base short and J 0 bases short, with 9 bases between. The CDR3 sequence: CASSLVSGATNEKLFF. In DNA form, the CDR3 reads TGTGCCAGCAGCTTAGTGTCAGGAGCAACTAATGAAAAACTGTTTTTT.

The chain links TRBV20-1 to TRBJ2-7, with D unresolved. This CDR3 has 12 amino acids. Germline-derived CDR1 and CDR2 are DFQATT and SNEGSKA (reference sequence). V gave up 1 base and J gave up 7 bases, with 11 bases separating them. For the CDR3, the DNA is TGCAGTGCTAGAGGCCAGGTAAGGGAGCAGTACTTC. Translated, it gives CSARGQVREQYF.

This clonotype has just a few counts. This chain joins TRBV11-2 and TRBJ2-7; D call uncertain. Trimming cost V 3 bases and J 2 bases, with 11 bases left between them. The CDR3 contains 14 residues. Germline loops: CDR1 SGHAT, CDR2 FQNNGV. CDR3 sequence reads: CASSLSTEPYEQYF. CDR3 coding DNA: TGTGCCAGCAGCTTGTCCACAGAACCCTACGAGCAGTACTTC.